This TCR beta chain was captured in a study of control samples from healthy donors and cancer patients. The method was immunoSEQ multiplex PCR; TCRdb's version includes in-frame clones alone and lacks a portion of them. This sample yields about 110,000 clones, of which 75% to 90% are seen a single time; approximately 15% belongs to the top ten. Sample: blood. This sequence was found in a woman aged 45-65 years in good health.

DNA for the CDR3: TGTGCCAGCAGCTTACGGGGAAATCAGCCCCAGCATTTT. Translation: CASSLRGNQPQHF. The chain uses TRBV7-2 and TRBJ1-5; no reliable D call. This CDR3 is 13 amino acids long. With 2 bases removed from V and 4 bases from J, the gap between germline ends came to 6 bases. Per germline, CDR1 SGHTA and CDR2 FQGNSA. The full variable domain, with the rest looked up from reference TRBV7-2 and TRBJ1-5, is GAGVSQSPSNKVTEKGKDVELRCDPISGHTALYWYRQSLGQGLEFLIYFQGNSAPDKSGLPSDRFSAERTGGSVSTLTIQRTQQEDSAVYLCASSLRGNQPQHFGDGTRLSIL.